Described below is a single T cell receptor (beta chain) sequence and its context. Trimming pared 0 bases from V and 7 bases from J, leaving 13 bases between. CDR3 length: 14 residues. The germline V gene has CDR1 GTSNPN and CDR2 SVGIG (reference sequence). This table comes from immunoSEQ multiplex PCR, and its TCRdb copy is limited to in-frame clones, with some not included. The sample carries about 64,000 clones, roughly 70% recorded once. This sample was taken from a study of blood T cell repertoires in COVID-19. At the level of the study: In each case, the material was cDNA or gDNA derived from T cells, B-cell-depleted T cells, or PBMCs.

The V gene is TRBV30, the J gene TRBJ1-5; no definite D call. This clonotype was sampled from an older woman who had been exposed to COVID-19. Sequenced material: PBMCs or T cells enriched from blood (not recorded which). The CDR3 bases are TGTGCCTGGAGTGTTCCGGGAGGTTGGCAGCCCCAGCATTTT. This sequence encodes CAWSVPGGWQPQHF. Complete variable domain (other parts from reference TRBV30 and TRBJ1-5): SQTIHQWPATLVQPVGSPLSLECTVEGTSNPNLYWYRQAAGRGLQLLFYSVGIGQISSEVPQNLSASRPQDRQFILSSKKLLLSDSGFYLCAWSVPGGWQPQHFGDGTRLSIL.